These 11 T cell receptor beta chains share one sample of origin, sequenced in a study of molecular identifiers for immune sequencing clone quantification. TCRdb re-derived calls from the PCR reads in MiXCR, one entry per CDR3 protein. Of about 510,000 distinct CDR3 sequences listed, about a fifth were seen once; the top ten hold more than 0.8%. Sequencing was performed on naive CD8+ T cells from blood, with Jurkat cell RNA spiked in. Subset of the sample: FACS-sorted CD8+CD4-CCR7+CD45RA+ naive T cells. These receptors were taken from a human donor in good health. Some libraries in this study had Jurkat cell RNA spiked in.

This clonotype was counted ten times or more. This CDR3 reads CSVDWGQGTEAFF. The CDR3 DNA reads TGCAGCGTTGACTGGGGGCAGGGGACTGAAGCTTTCTTT. V and J are TRBV29-1 and TRBJ1-1; D possibly corresponds to TRBD1 (6 bases). V was clipped by 3 bases and J by 5 bases, with 13 bases between them. This CDR3 region has 13 residues. CDR1 is SQVTM, CDR2 ANQGSEA, per germline.

In this sample, this clonotype turned up a few times. CDR3 residues: CASTPGRGWEPQHF. In DNA form, the CDR3 reads TGTGCCAGCACCCCGGGACGGGGGTGGGAGCCCCAGCATTTT. V gene TRBV2 combines with J gene TRBJ1-5; D might be TRBD1 (5 bases). Trimming stripped 7 bases from V and 8 bases from J, with 18 bases between. In germline, CDR1 is SNHLY, CDR2 FYNNEI. The CDR3 runs to 14 residues.

This clonotype was seen a few times. The rearrangement joins TRBV6-5 to TRBJ1-1; D uncertain. CDR3 size: 13 residues. Trimming cost V 8 bases and J 4 bases, with 14 bases left between them. CDR1 MNHEY and CDR2 SVGAGI come from the germline V gene. The DNA of the CDR3 is TGTGCCAGCGCCCCTGGACTCTTCACTGAAGCTTTCTTT. It codes for CASAPGLFTEAFF.

This clonotype came up many times. V usage is TRBV7-3 and J usage is TRBJ1-1; no clear D. Germline values: CDR1 SGHTA, CDR2 FQGTGA. Trimming left V 2 bases short and J 6 bases short, with 10 bases between. The CDR3 loop spans 13 amino acids. CDR3: CASSLAGEPEAFF. Written as DNA, the CDR3 is TGTGCCAGCAGCTTAGCCGGGGAGCCTGAAGCTTTCTTT.

This clonotype was observed many times. The chain has TRBV7-2 and TRBJ2-3; 9 bases map to TRBD2. Germline values: CDR1 SGHTA, CDR2 FQGNSA. V dropped 2 bases and J dropped 4; count of bases not matched to a gene: 7. There are 16 residues in the CDR3. The CDR3 sequence is CASSLIAGGPADTQYF. The DNA for the CDR3 is TGTGCCAGCAGCTTAATTGCGGGGGGGCCTGCAGATACGCAGTATTTT.

Points on this clonotype: A much larger clone lies one base from this, so it may be a read error. As DNA, the CDR3 is TGTGCCAGCGGTCCCCCAGGCAGTAACTATGGCTACACCTTC. Its protein is CASGPPGSNYGYTF. V usage is TRBV27 and J usage is TRBJ1-2; D is uncertain. The CDR3 spans 14 residues. Germline values: CDR1 MNHEY, CDR2 SMNVEV (reference sequence). V gave up 8 bases and J gave up 1 base, with 14 bases separating them.

This clonotype has ten or more counts. The rearrangement joins TRBV18 to TRBJ2-6; 7 nucleotides align to TRBD1. This CDR3 comprises 16 residues. After removal of 4 bases from V and 0 bases from J, the junction contained 3 bases not matched to a gene. CDR1 is KGHSH and CDR2 is LQKENI in the germline V gene. The CDR3 reads CASSRDRVSGANVLTF. Written as DNA, the CDR3 is TGTGCCAGCTCACGAGACAGGGTCTCTGGGGCCAACGTCCTGACTTTC.

This clonotype appeared many times. The rearrangement links TRBV5-6 to TRBJ2-7; D is perhaps TRBD2 (6 bases). V was clipped by 2 bases and J by 1 base, with 10 bases between them. The CDR3 has 14 amino acids. CDR1 and CDR2 from the germline V gene are SGHDT and YYEEEE. In nucleotides, the CDR3 is TGTGCCAGCAGCTTATGGGGGACTTCCTACGAGCAGTACTTC. Its protein product is CASSLWGTSYEQYF.

This clonotype was observed a single time. A much larger clone lies one base from this, so it may be a read error. This chain connects TRBV28 to TRBJ1-5; no firm D call. The germline V gene has CDR1 MDHEN and CDR2 SYDVKM. The CDR3 extends over 15 amino acids. Here the CDR3 DNA reads TGTGCCAGCAGTTTGAGGCCGATCAGGAATCAGCCCCGGCATTTT. Residues: CASSLRPIRNQPRHF.

This clonotype was counted only a few times. This chain uses TRBV19 with TRBJ1-6; no clear D gene. There are 16 residues in the CDR3. Germline assignment: CDR1 LNHDA and CDR2 SQIVND (reference sequence). V lost 8 bases and J lost 0, with 14 bases in between. CDR3 loop: CASDGRGLSYNSPLHF. In nucleotides, the CDR3 is TGTGCCAGTGATGGGCGCGGGCTCTCCTATAATTCACCCCTCCACTTT.

The chain uses TRBV20-1 and TRBJ1-4, with D unclear. CDR1 DFQATT and CDR2 SNEGSKA come from the germline V gene (reference sequence). This CDR3 contains 15 residues. The ends were cut back, 1 base at V and 2 bases at J, with 11 bases in the middle. DNA of the CDR3: TGCAGTGCTAGAGCCAGGAGTCAGACTAATGAAAAACTGTTTTTT. Protein: CSARARSQTNEKLFF.